The 25 T cell receptor beta chains below were found in one sample sequenced in a study of early T cells in non-severe SARS-CoV-2 infection. Each CDR3 protein is one row after TCRdb ran MiXCR on the 5' RACE reads. The data show 85,000 to 90,000 distinct CDR3 sequences, with around 15% seen just once and approximately 0.62% held by the top ten. The source material was whole blood. The receptor source for this set is an adult who was a healthcare worker with PCR-confirmed SARS-CoV-2 infection or an uninfected control (not recorded which).

This clonotype has ten or more counts. The chain employs TRBV5-1 and TRBJ1-1, with 10 positions matching TRBD1. The V gene's germline CDR1 is SGHRS and CDR2 YFSETQ. The CDR3 loop spans 16 amino acids. The junction had 10 bases not matched to a gene; V was cut back by 4 bases and J by 4 bases. The CDR3 loop is CASSAGTGAVRTEAFF. Written as DNA, the CDR3 is TGCGCCAGCAGCGCCGGGACAGGGGCCGTCCGCACTGAAGCTTTCTTT.

The chain's CDR3 is CASSQSRDRGLGGQFF. The CDR3, as DNA: TGTGCCAGCAGCCAGAGCCGGGACAGGGGGCTCGGTGGGCAGTTCTTC. The chain combines TRBV3-1 with TRBJ2-1; TRBD1 aligns across 12 bases. This CDR3 is built from 16 residues. With 3 bases clipped from V and 12 bases from J, the junction kept 12 bases outside the gene matches. Per the germline V gene, CDR1 is LGHDT and CDR2 is YNNKEL (reference sequence).

There are a few counts of this clonotype. The chain has TRBV4-1 and TRBJ2-3; D may be TRBD1 (6 bases). Germline V gene sequence: CDR1 MGHRA, CDR2 YSYEKL. The CDR3 extends over 17 amino acids. Trimming shortened V by 1 base and J by 3 bases, and 17 bases separated the two germline ends. Here the CDR3 reads CASSQASLRTETDTQYF. The CDR3, as DNA: TGCGCCAGCAGCCAAGCTTCCCTACGGACAGAGACAGATACGCAGTATTTT.

This rearrangement joins TRBV10-2 to TRBJ1-1; D call uncertain. The CDR3 is made up of 11 amino acids. Germline V gives CDR1 WSHSY, CDR2 SAAADI. Trimming shortened V by 8 bases and J by 5 bases, and 9 bases separated the two germline ends. CDR3 in amino acids: CASYGLTEAFF. The CDR3 DNA reads TGCGCCAGCTACGGGTTGACTGAAGCTTTCTTT.

This clonotype was detected only a few times. The V and J genes are TRBV12-5 and TRBJ1-1; no definite D call. The CDR3 runs 14 residues. V was trimmed by 5 bases and J by 3 bases, leaving 13 bases between them. Germline V gene lookup returns CDR1 LGHNT and CDR2 FRNRAP. In DNA, the CDR3 is TGTGCTAGTGGTCCTGGGAGGTTGGACACTGAAGCTTTCTTT. This encodes CASGPGRLDTEAFF.

This clonotype was recorded at least ten times. V and J are TRBV5-6 and TRBJ2-1, with no clear D. From germline, CDR1 is SGHDT and CDR2 YYEEEE. V was cut by 1 base and J by 0 bases, with 8 bases left in between. This CDR3 has 15 residues. CDR3 DNA: TGTGCCAGCAGCTTGACTTTTTCCTCCTACAATGAGCAGTTCTTC. Protein sequence: CASSLTFSSYNEQFF.

This clonotype was counted between two and nine times. The chain uses TRBV20-1 and TRBJ1-5, with 9 bases identical to TRBD1. The V gene's germline CDR1 is DFQATT and CDR2 SNEGSKA (reference sequence). With V trimmed by 5 bases and J by 2 bases, 7 bases remained unmatched. The CDR3 runs 15 residues. The CDR3 DNA reads as TGCAGTGCTGAAACAGGGGGCTGGGGCAATCAGCCCCAGCATTTT. Translated, it gives CSAETGGWGNQPQHF.

This clonotype was detected a few times. The chain uses TRBV7-8 and TRBJ2-2; possibly TRBD2 for D (6 bases). V was cut by 1 base and J by 6 bases, with 9 bases left in between. CDR3 length: 14 residues. Germline CDR1 is SGHVS and CDR2 is FQNEAQ. Here the CDR3 reads CASSLGGTAGELFF. The DNA of the CDR3 is TGTGCCAGCAGCTTAGGCGGGACTGCCGGGGAGCTGTTTTTT.

In its sample, this clonotype was seen once. J is TRBJ2-7 and V is TRBV12-3 or TRBV12-4; 9 positions match TRBD1. The CDR3 runs 18 residues. V shed 5 bases, J shed 1 base, and the junction held 15 bases outside the gene matches. The DNA of the CDR3 is TGTGCCAGCAGTCCACTTTCATTGGGACAGGGACGATCCTACGAGCAGTACGTC. Protein: CASSPLSLGQGRSYEQYV.

This clonotype has a count of ten or more. J is TRBJ2-1 and V is TRBV12-5; no definite D call. Germline CDR1 LGHNT, CDR2 FRNRAP. CDR3 length: 14 amino acids. The V end lost 5 bases, the J end lost 0 bases, and 8 bases lay between the germline ends. The CDR3 coding sequence is TGTGCTAGTGGTAAGGAATTCTCCTACAATGAGCAGTTCTTC. It yields the protein CASGKEFSYNEQFF.

This clonotype was seen a few times. This chain connects TRBV7-3 to TRBJ1-1, with D possibly TRBD1 on 5 matching bases. V lost 0 bases to trimming and J lost 0 bases, with 8 bases between them. The CDR3 has 15 amino acids. Germline-derived CDR1 and CDR2 are SGHTA and FQGTGA. DNA of the CDR3: TGTGCCAGCAGCTTAACAGCAGGGTTGAACACTGAAGCTTTCTTT. Its protein product is CASSLTAGLNTEAFF.

Many counts were recorded for this clonotype. The CDR3 coding sequence is TGTGCCAGCAGCCAGAAGAAAGATGGCGTGGCCTCCACAGATACGCAGTATTTT. Protein product: CASSQKKDGVASTDTQYF. The rearrangement links TRBV4-2 to TRBJ2-3; D not certain. V dropped 3 bases and J dropped 2 bases, with 21 bases sitting between them. Germline CDR1 is LGHNA and CDR2 is YNFKEQ. This CDR3 has 18 amino acids.

This clonotype came up many times. This chain connects TRBV20-1 to TRBJ2-1; a weak D match, TRBD1 (6 bases). The CDR3 is 17 amino acids. The ends were cut back, 1 base at V and 7 bases at J, with 23 bases in the middle. Germline V gene sequence: CDR1 DFQATT, CDR2 SNEGSKA (reference sequence). This CDR3 is CSARGVPGEGVGNEQFF. Here the CDR3 DNA reads TGCAGTGCTAGAGGGGTACCAGGGGAAGGCGTAGGGAATGAGCAGTTCTTC.

This clonotype has a handful of counts. This rearrangement joins TRBV27 to TRBJ1-2, with 9 bases aligning to TRBD1. The CDR3 is 15 residues long. Germline-derived CDR1 and CDR2 are MNHEY and SMNVEV (reference sequence). The ends lost 4 bases at V and 4 bases at J; junction bases unmatched: 7. CDR3 region: CASSSPIQGAYGYTF. Here the CDR3 DNA reads TGTGCCAGCAGTTCCCCCATACAGGGGGCCTATGGCTACACCTTC.

This clonotype was detected only a few times. This chain uses TRBV29-1 with TRBJ2-1; no definite D call. The CDR3 length is 11 residues. CDR1 and CDR2 from the germline V gene are SQVTM and ANQGSEA. V lost 5 bases to trimming and J lost 4 bases, with 6 bases between them. CDR3 in amino acids: CSVPRYNEQFF. CDR3 in DNA: TGCAGCGTTCCTAGATACAATGAGCAGTTCTTC.

The sample holds many counts of this clonotype. This chain connects TRBV30 to TRBJ2-1; tentatively, D is TRBD1 or TRBD2 (5 bases each). The germline V and J ends were trimmed by 2 bases and 4 bases, with 15 bases remaining between them. The CDR3 runs to 15 residues. Germline CDR1 GTSNPN, CDR2 SVGIG (reference sequence). CDR3 coding DNA: TGTGCCTGGAGTCCCCGGGACCAAATTTACAATGAGCAGTTCTTC. Translating it yields CAWSPRDQIYNEQFF. Combining the CDR3 with reference TRBV30 and TRBJ2-1 gives the whole variable domain SQTIHQWPATLVQPVGSPLSLECTVEGTSNPNLYWYRQAAGRGLQLLFYSVGIGQISSEVPQNLSASRPQDRQFILSSKKLLLSDSGFYLCAWSPRDQIYNEQFFGPGTRLTVL.

This clonotype was counted at least ten times. V usage is TRBV12-3 or TRBV12-4 and J usage is TRBJ1-4, with D perhaps TRBD1 (5 bases). V dropped 6 bases and J dropped 8 bases, with 16 bases sitting between them. There are 14 residues in the CDR3. CDR3: CASSPGLRREKLFF. In DNA, the CDR3 is TGTGCCAGCAGCCCGGGACTCCGGAGGGAAAAACTGTTTTTT.

The sample holds one count of this clonotype. In DNA, the CDR3 is TGTGCCAGCAGTTTACAGGGCGATGAGCAGTTCTTC. Translation: CASSLQGDEQFF. J is TRBJ2-1 and V is TRBV28, with D maybe TRBD1 (5 bases). Germline V lookup: CDR1 MDHEN, CDR2 SYDVKM. The CDR3 is 12 residues long. Between the trimmed V and J ends, which lost 2 bases and 8 bases, there was a span of 7 bases. The variable domain in full, completed from reference TRBV28 and TRBJ2-1, reads DVKVTQSSRYLVKRTGEKVFLECVQDMDHENMFWYRQDPGLGLRLIYFSYDVKMKEKGDIPEGYSVSREKKERFSLILESASTNQTSMYLCASSLQGDEQFFGPGTRLTVL.

A few counts support this clonotype. The rearrangement joins TRBV20-1 to TRBJ1-6; the D gene is possibly TRBD1 (6 bases). V lost 0 bases and J lost 10, with 16 bases in between. Looked up from germline, CDR1 is DFQATT and CDR2 is SNEGSKA (reference sequence). CDR3 size: 15 residues. CDR3 loop: CSARDLSNRASPLHF. The CDR3 DNA sequence: TGCAGTGCTAGAGATCTCTCCAACAGGGCATCACCCCTCCACTTT.

Only a few counts were recorded for this clonotype. This chain uses TRBV2 with TRBJ1-4, with a possible D match to TRBD1 (5 bases). This CDR3 is 12 amino acids long. With 7 bases removed from V and 5 bases from J, the gap between germline ends came to 8 bases. Germline V gene sequence: CDR1 SNHLY, CDR2 FYNNEI. CDR3 residues: CASKRGNEKLFF. The CDR3 DNA reads as TGTGCCAGCAAGCGGGGGAATGAAAAACTGTTTTTT.

The rearrangement links TRBV24-1 to TRBJ2-3; 11 positions match TRBD2. The CDR3 has 17 amino acids. Germline CDR1 reads KGHDR; CDR2 reads SFDVKD. V shed 4 bases, J shed 3 bases, and the junction held 8 bases outside the gene matches. The CDR3 nucleotides are TGTGCCACCAGTGAGCGAACTAGCGGGAGAACAACAGATACGCAGTATTTT. Its translation: CATSERTSGRTTDTQYF.

This clonotype was detected a few times. The gene calls are TRBV11-3 and TRBJ2-2, with 7 bases identical to TRBD1. The V segment lost 4 bases and the J segment 0 bases; nucleotides outside the gene matches: 11. This CDR3 has 18 residues. Germline loops: CDR1 SGHNT, CDR2 YENEEA. The CDR3 protein is CASSSRSAGTANTGELFF. The CDR3 DNA reads TGTGCCAGCAGCTCCCGGAGTGCCGGGACAGCGAACACCGGGGAGCTGTTTTTT. The full variable domain, completed using reference TRBV11-3 and TRBJ2-2, is EAGVVQSPRYKIIEKKQPVAFWCNPISGHNTLYWYLQNLGQGPELLIRYENEEAVDDSQLPKDRFSAERLKGVDSTLKIQPAELGDSAVYLCASSSRSAGTANTGELFFGEGSRLTVL.

This clonotype was seen more than once but under ten times. V and J are TRBV7-9 and TRBJ2-5; 8 positions match TRBD2. Germline lookup yields CDR1 SEHNR and CDR2 FQNEAQ (reference sequence). V lost 4 bases, J lost 1 base, and 5 bases stayed unmatched. This CDR3 has 15 amino acids. Here the CDR3 reads CASSSGLESQETQYF. In nucleotides, the CDR3 is TGTGCCAGCAGCTCGGGACTAGAGAGCCAAGAGACCCAGTACTTC.

This clonotype was seen more than once but under ten times. V is TRBV7-8 and J is TRBJ2-7; 10 bases are a match to TRBD2. Germline V lookup: CDR1 SGHVS, CDR2 FQNEAQ. The J segment lost 2 bases and the V segment lost 2 bases, leaving 3 bases of the junction unmatched. There are 15 residues in the CDR3. The CDR3, as DNA: TGTGCCAGCAGCTTAATCAGCGGGGGGGCCTACGAGCAGTACGTC. It is translated as CASSLISGGAYEQYV.

The chain carries TRBV4-1 and TRBJ2-1; D is possibly TRBD2 (5 bases). This CDR3 is built from 16 residues. The V end was cut by 1 base, the J end by 3 bases, with 13 bases between. In germline, CDR1 is MGHRA, CDR2 YSYEKL. The CDR3 DNA follows: TGCGCCAGCAGCCAAGTAGAGGCTAGCCTCTACAATGAGCAGTTCTTC. Translated: CASSQVEASLYNEQFF.